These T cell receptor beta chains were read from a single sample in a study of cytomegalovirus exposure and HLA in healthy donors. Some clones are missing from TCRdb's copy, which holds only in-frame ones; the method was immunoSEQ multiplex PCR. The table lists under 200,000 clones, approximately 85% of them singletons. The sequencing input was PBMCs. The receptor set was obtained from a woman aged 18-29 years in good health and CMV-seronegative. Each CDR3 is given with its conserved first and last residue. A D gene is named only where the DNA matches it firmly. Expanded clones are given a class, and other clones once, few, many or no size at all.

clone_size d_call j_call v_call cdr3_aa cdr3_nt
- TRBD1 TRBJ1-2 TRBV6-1 CASRQGADGYTF TGTGCCAGCCGACAGGGGGCGGATGGCTACACCTTC
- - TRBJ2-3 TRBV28 CASSPNRQFADTQYF TGTGCCAGCAGCCCCAATAGACAGTTCGCAGATACGCAGTATTTT
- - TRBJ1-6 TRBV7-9 CASVFGANSPLHF TGTGCCAGTGTTTTTGGAGCCAATTCACCCCTCCACTTT
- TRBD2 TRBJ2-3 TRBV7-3 CASSWGGGTDTQYF TGTGCCAGCAGCTGGGGGGGAGGCACAGATACGCAGTATTTT
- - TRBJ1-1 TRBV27 CASSFEGWNTEAFF TGTGCCAGCAGTTTTGAGGGATGGAACACTGAAGCTTTCTTT
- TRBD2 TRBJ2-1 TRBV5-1 CASSLIWGGRAGEQFF TGCGCCAGCAGCTTGATTTGGGGAGGGAGGGCTGGGGAGCAGTTCTTC
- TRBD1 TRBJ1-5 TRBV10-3 CATNPDRGGNQPQHF TGTGCCACCAACCCTGACAGGGGAGGCAATCAGCCCCAGCATTTT
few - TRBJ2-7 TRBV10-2 CASSVGAYSYEQYF TGCGCCAGCAGTGTAGGGGCCTACTCCTACGAGCAGTACTTC
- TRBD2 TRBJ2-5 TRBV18 CASSPRARLAGGPETQYF TGTGCCAGCTCACCACGAGCTCGACTAGCGGGGGGGCCAGAGACCCAGTACTTC
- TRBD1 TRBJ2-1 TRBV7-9 CASSFRGQNLNEQFF TGTGCCAGCAGCTTCAGGGGACAGAACCTCAATGAGCAGTTCTTC
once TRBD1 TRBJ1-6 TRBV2 CASSLTGQGERINSPLHF TGTGCCAGCAGTCTAACAGGACAGGGGGAAAGGATCAATTCACCCCTCCACTTT
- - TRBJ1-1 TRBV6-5 CASSPGSTEAFF TGTGCCAGCAGCCCCGGTTCCACTGAAGCTTTCTTT
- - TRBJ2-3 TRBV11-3 CASSPSGNRRIDTQYF TGTGCCAGCAGCCCCTCAGGGAATAGGCGGATAGATACGCAGTATTTT
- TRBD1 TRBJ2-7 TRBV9 CASSVGRTGSEQYF TGTGCCAGCAGCGTAGGGAGGACAGGGAGTGAGCAGTACTTC
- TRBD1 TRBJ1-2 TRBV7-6 CASSLGPGGDYGYTF TGTGCCAGCAGCTTAGGGCCAGGGGGCGACTATGGCTACACCTTC